This TCR beta chain was sequenced for a study of graft-versus-host responses after intestinal transplantation. As for the study in general: In this cohort, recipients had multivisceral, liver-intestinal, or isolated intestinal transplants. Findings of the study overall: Clonal ratios of graft-versus-host to host-versus-graft in allografts were high for patients exhibiting graft-donor T cell macrochimerism.

The assay was immunoSEQ multiplex PCR, and TCRdb's table has in-frame clones only and misses some. Of 5,500 to 8,500 clones in the sample, around 30% are singletons; the top ten hold around 3.9%. V lost 0 bases, J lost 7 bases, and 2 bases stayed unmatched. This CDR3 is built from 16 residues. In germline, CDR1 is SGHRS, CDR2 YFSETQ. Researchers sorted proliferating CFSE-low CD3+CD4+ and CD3+CD8+ responders once the reaction had finished. Sequences were derived from alloreactive CD4+ T cells from a mixed lymphocyte reaction culture, sampled before transplantation. Subset here: CFSE-low proliferating T cells sorted from roughly six-day pre-transplant mixed lymphocyte reaction (GvH or HvG direction). The receptor was isolated from a human patient who was an organ donor for intestinal transplantation. The V gene is TRBV5-1, the J gene TRBJ2-1; 15 bases match TRBD2. In nucleotides, the CDR3 is TGCGCCAGCAGCTTGGGCGGGACTAGCGGGGGGAATGAGCAGTTCTTC. It is translated as CASSLGGTSGGNEQFF. Full variable domain (outside the CDR3, taken from reference TRBV5-1 and TRBJ2-1): KAGVTQTPRYLIKTRGQQVTLSCSPISGHRSVSWYQQTPGQGLQFLFEYFSETQRNKGNFPGRFSGRQFSNSRSEMNVSTLELGDSALYLCASSLGGTSGGNEQFFGPGTRLTVL.